The entry that follows covers one T cell receptor beta chain sequence. What antigen it recognizes has not been identified. Base quality data are lacking; no much larger clone is found one base away. This specimen comes from a study of intratumoral heterogeneity in liver cancer. Broadly, across the study: Across the full roughly 15-patient cohort, most patients were male and the median age was 63 years. To investigate intratumor heterogeneity, the study integrated RNA-seq, DNA sequencing, TCR-seq and SNP array data drawn from multiple regions of hepatocellular carcinoma specimens. Of the approximately 70 multiregional samples collected from approximately 15 HCC patients in the overall cohort, under 55 were tumoral regions and approximately 20 were adjacent nontumoral regions. Here is what the overall study found, with its caveats: Limitations acknowledged by the authors included a relatively low number of patients and under-sampled representation of tumor-infiltrating lymphocytes.

Every patient had early-stage hepatocellular carcinoma and received no therapy prior to surgical resection. None of the sampled areas showed macroscopic evidence of necrosis or hemorrhage. Multiple regions from two patients underwent TCR sequencing (ImmunoSeq). Frozen resection tissue samples were collected at least 1 cm apart from each other. The N label marked samples taken from nontumoral liver tissue adjacent to the tumor. Genomic DNA was extracted from bulk tissue using the DNeasy blood and tissue kit. V gives up 2 bases and J gives up 3 bases, and the segment between their germline ends measures 5 bases. Reading from cysteine to phenylalanine, the CDR3 counts 12 amino acids. Only the CDR3 part of the read is kept: 36 bases, read in frame from the first base. CDR1 is given as MNHEY and CDR2 as SVGAGI, both from the germline V gene. Using the immunoSEQ assay, the TCR beta chain CDR3 regions were sequenced from genomic DNA. Primers annealing to V and J segments amplified rearranged VDJ segments. Concerning the study's data processing: The ImmunoSeq Analyzer software was used to compute clonality and richness metrics. Fisher's exact test, supplemented by a beta-binomial method for added stringency, was applied to identify differentially abundant clones between regions. Sourced from immuneACCESS, this table was stored by TCRdb with only in-frame sequences that have V and J called. A share of the clones is absent; for the studies checked, an unresolved V gene accounts for under half, and the remainder has no known explanation. The DNA was the basis for D and trimming; V, J and clone size are from that table. Counted in this sample were some 21,000 clones; just under 75% of them appeared once. Clones ranked in the top ten supply 15% to 20% of the sample.

The sequence came from a woman aged 70-85 years with hepatocellular carcinoma. Sequencing was performed on tumor-adjacent normal tissue, taken before any cancer treatment. The sequence joins TRBV6-5 to TRBJ2-7; the D gene cannot be resolved reliably. In nucleotide form, the sequence is TGTGCCAGCAGTTACACTTACTACGAGCAGTACTTC. It is translated as CASSYTYYEQYF.